This T cell receptor beta chain came from a study of T cells after yellow fever vaccination (dated by TCRdb to between 2017 and 2020). Context from the whole study: The SMART-Seq v4 Ultra Low Input RNA kit was used to prepare libraries from fractions with low cell numbers. To follow T-cell clones before and after both primary and booster YFV17D yellow fever vaccination, bulk TCR alpha and beta repertoires underwent longitudinal sequencing. Two healthy male donors, one aged 18 to 30 and one aged 30 to 40 years, made up the cohort. Blood samples were taken at several timepoints before and after primary and secondary immunization, and bulk PBMC replicates and cell subsets were isolated. Results the study describes overall, beyond this receptor: Computational filtering was required because FACS-sorted repertoires could contain abundant contaminating clonotypes from the bulk population. Most clones expanded after primary vaccination were re-detected after the booster (almost 98% of CD4 and roughly 87% of CD8), suggesting broad memory maintenance. A small fraction of clonotypes showed up in both the CD4 and CD8 compartments, probably as a result of convergent recombination. Compared with the primary T-cell response, the secondary T-cell response was weaker but faster, peaking on day 5 rather than day 15. Because only two donors were included in the study, the extent to which the findings can be generalized is limited.

CDR1 and CDR2, per the germline V gene, are SGHTA and FQGNSA. Deletion took 2 bases off V and 2 bases off J, with a span of 9 bases between the germline ends. The CDR3 starts with the cysteine, ends with the phenylalanine, and has 14 residues. CDR3 DNA only is kept here, 42 bases in frame from base 1. This clonotype was counted ten times or more. Which antigen it targets is not known. No much larger clone exists at a distance of one base, and base qualities are not known. Taken with the paper, the label for treatment or condition translates to: live attenuated yellow fever vaccine strain. At each blood-draw timepoint, two biological replicates of bulk PBMCs were collected. PBMCs were isolated from peripheral blood using a standard Ficoll-Paque protocol. RNA was extracted with TriZol from bulk PBMCs, CD4 and CD8 fractions, and dextramer-positive and dextramer-negative fractions. The sample was run on an Illumina NovaSeq 6000. Synthesis of TCR cDNA relied on 5'RACE template switching, a step that introduced a universal primer site along with unique molecular identifiers. Priming for cDNA synthesis came from both the TCR alpha and TCR beta constant segments. Library amplification used two PCR steps, and the second PCR step added sample barcodes and sequencing adapters. Sequencing of the libraries was done on either Illumina HiSeq 2500 (2x100 bp) or NovaSeq (2x150 bp). The paper's processing steps were these. MIGEC handled demultiplexing of reads and collapsing into UMI consensus sequences, while MiXCR performed V(D)J alignment. Vaccine-responding clonotypes were identified with edgeR using replicate PBMC samples, with FDR below 0.01 and a log2 fold change above 5 up to day 15 being required. Bulk clonotypes were assigned CD4 or CD8 identity according to which sequenced CD4 or CD8 repertoire held them at higher abundance. TCRdb reprocessed the public reads (quality trimming at Q25 with fastp, clone calling with MiXCR) and kept in-frame beta chains. Duplicate CDR3 protein sequences are folded into a single record with the most common DNA and genes. The V and J calls follow TCRdb's processing rather than the paper's. The sample includes about 320,000 distinct CDR3 sequences, with around 4.3% observed a single time. Roughly a fifth of the sample belongs to the ten largest clones.

The source of this sequence is a man between 18 and 29 years old who received the YFV17D yellow fever vaccine. Sequencing used PBMCs, obtained 15 days after the yellow fever booster vaccination. The rearranged segments are TRBV7-2 and TRBJ2-5; a tentative D call is TRBD2 (5 bases match). The sequenced DNA is TGTGCCAGCAGCTTAAGACGGACTCAAGAGACCCAGTACTTC. This codes for CASSLRRTQETQYF.